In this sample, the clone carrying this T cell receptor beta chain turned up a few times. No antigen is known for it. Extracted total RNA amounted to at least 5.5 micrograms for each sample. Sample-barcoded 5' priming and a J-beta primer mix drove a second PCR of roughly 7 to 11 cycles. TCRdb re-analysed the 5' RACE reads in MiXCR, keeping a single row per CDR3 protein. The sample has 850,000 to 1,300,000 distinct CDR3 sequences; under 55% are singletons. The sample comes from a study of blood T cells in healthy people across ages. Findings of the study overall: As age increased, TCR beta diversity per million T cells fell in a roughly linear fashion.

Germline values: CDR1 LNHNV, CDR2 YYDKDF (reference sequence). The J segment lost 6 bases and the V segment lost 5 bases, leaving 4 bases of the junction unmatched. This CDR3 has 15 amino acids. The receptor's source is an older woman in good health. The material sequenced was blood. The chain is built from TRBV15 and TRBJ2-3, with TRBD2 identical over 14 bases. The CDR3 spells CATSLGLAGVDTQYF. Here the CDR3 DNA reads TGTGCCACCAGCTTGGGACTAGCGGGAGTGGATACGCAGTATTTT.